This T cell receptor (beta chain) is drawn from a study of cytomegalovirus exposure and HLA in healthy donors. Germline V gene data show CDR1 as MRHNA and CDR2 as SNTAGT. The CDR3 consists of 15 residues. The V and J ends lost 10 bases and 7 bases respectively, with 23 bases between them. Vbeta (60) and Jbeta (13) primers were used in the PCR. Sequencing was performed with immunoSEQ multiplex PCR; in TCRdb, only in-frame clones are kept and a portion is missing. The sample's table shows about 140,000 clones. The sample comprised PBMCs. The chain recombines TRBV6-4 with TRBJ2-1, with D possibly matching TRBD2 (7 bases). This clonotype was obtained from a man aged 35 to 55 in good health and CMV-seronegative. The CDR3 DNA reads TGTGCCACCCCGGCGAGGCCGGGGGGCGGGAATGAGCAGTTCTTC. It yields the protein CATPARPGGGNEQFF.